The rows below give T cell receptor beta chains drawn from one sample of a study of shared clonotypes between healthy human individuals. Only in-frame clones appear in the TCRdb table, and some are missing; sequencing was by immunoSEQ multiplex PCR. The sample shows approximately 1,500,000 clones, around 97% of them seen only once. Sequences were obtained from naive CD4+ T cells sorted from blood. The receptor set was obtained from a man aged 30 to 45 in good health. The CDR3 runs from the conserved cysteine through the conserved F or W. Each record gives: clone size, J gene, V gene, D gene, CDR3 DNA, CDR3 protein. The D gene is left open where the match is weak. A row's size may be missing; if present it is once, few, many or a size class.

clone size: .; J gene: TRBJ2-2; V gene: TRBV19; D gene: TRBD2; CDR3 DNA: TGTGCCAGTAGTCTGCGACTAGCGACCACCGGGGAGCTGTTTTTT; CDR3 protein: CASSLRLATTGELFF
clone size: .; J gene: TRBJ2-5; V gene: TRBV5-8; D gene: TRBD1; CDR3 DNA: TGTGCCAGCAGCCCATACAGGGGTCCCACTCAAGAGACCCAGTACTTC; CDR3 protein: CASSPYRGPTQETQYF
clone size: .; J gene: TRBJ1-1; V gene: TRBV4-1; D gene: .; CDR3 DNA: TGCGCCAGCAGCCTGATAATTATAGGTTTCCAGGGAAGGATGAACACTGAAGCTTTCTTT; CDR3 protein: CASSLIIIGFQGRMNTEAFF
clone size: .; J gene: TRBJ2-1; V gene: TRBV5-3; D gene: TRBD2; CDR3 DNA: TGTGCCAGAAGCTTGACTTGGACTAGCGGGAGGGATGAGCAGTTCTTC; CDR3 protein: CARSLTWTSGRDEQFF
clone size: .; J gene: TRBJ2-7; V gene: TRBV6-6; D gene: .; CDR3 DNA: TGTGCCAGCAGTACCCTTGGTGGGGGCCACGAGCAGTACTTC; CDR3 protein: CASSTLGGGHEQYF
clone size: .; J gene: TRBJ1-2; V gene: TRBV27; D gene: TRBD1; CDR3 DNA: TGTGCCAGCAGTTTGGGTCGGGACAGGGCATATTATGGCTACACCTTC; CDR3 protein: CASSLGRDRAYYGYTF
clone size: .; J gene: TRBJ2-3; V gene: TRBV4-2; D gene: .; CDR3 DNA: TGTGCCAGCAGCGAGGGACTCCTCCCGGCGGATACGCAGTATTTT; CDR3 protein: CASSEGLLPADTQYF
clone size: .; J gene: TRBJ2-7; V gene: TRBV28; D gene: .; CDR3 DNA: TGTGCCAGCAGTTTGCGGAAAAGGACCTCCCCCTACGAGCAGTACTTC; CDR3 protein: CASSLRKRTSPYEQYF
clone size: .; J gene: TRBJ1-4; V gene: TRBV27; D gene: TRBD1; CDR3 DNA: TGTGCCAGCAGTACTAGACAGGGAGTGAATGAAAAACTGTTTTTT; CDR3 protein: CASSTRQGVNEKLFF
clone size: once; J gene: TRBJ2-1; V gene: TRBV21-1; D gene: .; CDR3 DNA: TGTGCCAGCAGCAAAGCGCTTGGACAGGGGTCGAGCAATGAGCAGTTCTTC; CDR3 protein: CASSKALGQGSSNEQFF
clone size: .; J gene: TRBJ1-2; V gene: TRBV15; D gene: .; CDR3 DNA: TGTGCCACCAGCAGAGATATGCTTTATGGCTACACCTTC; CDR3 protein: CATSRDMLYGYTF
clone size: .; J gene: TRBJ2-5; V gene: TRBV18; D gene: TRBD1; CDR3 DNA: TGTGCCAGCTCACCGCTGGACAGGCAAGAGACCCAGTACTTC; CDR3 protein: CASSPLDRQETQYF
clone size: .; J gene: TRBJ2-2; V gene: TRBV5-4; D gene: .; CDR3 DNA: TGTGCCAGCAGCGATCATAAGGGCGCGGCCGGGGAGCTGTTTTTT; CDR3 protein: CASSDHKGAAGELFF
clone size: .; J gene: TRBJ2-2; V gene: TRBV11-1; D gene: .; CDR3 DNA: TGTGCCAGCAGCTTAGATGGGGGGATGAACACCGGGGAGCTGTTTTTT; CDR3 protein: CASSLDGGMNTGELFF
clone size: .; J gene: TRBJ2-3; V gene: TRBV9; D gene: .; CDR3 DNA: TGTGCCAGCAGCGTAGACGGAAGGGTCAGCACAGATACGCAGTATTTT; CDR3 protein: CASSVDGRVSTDTQYF
clone size: once; J gene: TRBJ2-7; V gene: TRBV27; D gene: TRBD1; CDR3 DNA: TGTGCCAGCGCACAGGGGGCTACCTACGAGCAGTACTTC; CDR3 protein: CASAQGATYEQYF
clone size: .; J gene: TRBJ2-1; V gene: TRBV18; D gene: TRBD2; CDR3 DNA: TGTGCCAGCTCACCACCCAACGGACTAGCATTGAATGAGCAGTTCTTC; CDR3 protein: CASSPPNGLALNEQFF
clone size: .; J gene: TRBJ1-5; V gene: TRBV2; D gene: TRBD1; CDR3 DNA: TGTGCCAGCAGACCCGACAGGGGGCTGAGGAATCAGCCCCAGCATTTT; CDR3 protein: CASRPDRGLRNQPQHF
clone size: .; J gene: TRBJ2-3; V gene: TRBV7-2; D gene: TRBD2; CDR3 DNA: TGTGCCAGCAGCTCTAGCGGGAGGGCCGAAGATACGCAGTATTTT; CDR3 protein: CASSSSGRAEDTQYF
clone size: once; J gene: TRBJ2-3; V gene: TRBV7-2; D gene: TRBD2; CDR3 DNA: TGTGCCAGCAAGACTAGCCCGCAAGATACGCAGTATTTT; CDR3 protein: CASKTSPQDTQYF
clone size: .; J gene: TRBJ2-1; V gene: TRBV5-4; D gene: TRBD2; CDR3 DNA: TGTGCCAGCAGCCCGACACGGACTAGCGGGAAATACAATGAGCAGTTCTTC; CDR3 protein: CASSPTRTSGKYNEQFF
clone size: .; J gene: TRBJ2-1; V gene: TRBV4-3; D gene: .; CDR3 DNA: TGCGCCAGCAGCCAAGATGTCAGGGGGGGTTCGGATGAGCAGTTCTTC; CDR3 protein: CASSQDVRGGSDEQFF
clone size: .; J gene: TRBJ2-5; V gene: TRBV12-5; D gene: TRBD2; CDR3 DNA: TGTGCTAGTGGTTGGGCTTCCGGGACTAGCGGGTTCGGGTCAGAGACCCAGTACTTC; CDR3 protein: CASGWASGTSGFGSETQYF
clone size: .; J gene: TRBJ2-3; V gene: TRBV2; D gene: .; CDR3 DNA: TGTGCCAGCAGTGGTCTTCTCACCACGCAGTATTTT; CDR3 protein: CASSGLLTTQYF
clone size: .; J gene: TRBJ1-1; V gene: TRBV5-1; D gene: .; CDR3 DNA: TGCGCCAGCAGCCGAGTGGGGCTGGGGAGCACTGAAGCTTTCTTT; CDR3 protein: CASSRVGLGSTEAFF
clone size: once; J gene: TRBJ2-7; V gene: TRBV5-1; D gene: TRBD2; CDR3 DNA: TGCGCCAGCACCTGGGGCACTAGCGGGTGGAACGAGCAGTACTTC; CDR3 protein: CASTWGTSGWNEQYF
clone size: .; J gene: TRBJ1-5; V gene: TRBV19; D gene: TRBD1; CDR3 DNA: TGTGCCAGTAGACAGGGGGCAAGCAATCAGCCCCAGCATTTT; CDR3 protein: CASRQGASNQPQHF
clone size: .; J gene: TRBJ2-1; V gene: TRBV4-2; D gene: TRBD2; CDR3 DNA: TGTGCCAGCAGCCAAGATTTAGCGGGAGGGGGATCCACCTACAATGAGCAGTTCTTC; CDR3 protein: CASSQDLAGGGSTYNEQFF
clone size: .; J gene: TRBJ2-6; V gene: TRBV6-5; D gene: .; CDR3 DNA: TGTGCCAGCAGTTCCCCGGCTGGGGCCAACGTCCTGACTTTC; CDR3 protein: CASSSPAGANVLTF
clone size: .; J gene: TRBJ2-1; V gene: TRBV11-2; D gene: TRBD2; CDR3 DNA: TGTGCCAGCAGCTCCTTTTCTAGGGTGGGACTAGCGGGAGTCGGTGAGCAGTTCTTC; CDR3 protein: CASSSFSRVGLAGVGEQFF
clone size: once; J gene: TRBJ1-1; V gene: TRBV5-4; D gene: .; CDR3 DNA: TGTGCCAGCAGCTTGTTACGAGGGACCAACACTGAAGCTTTCTTT; CDR3 protein: CASSLLRGTNTEAFF
clone size: .; J gene: TRBJ2-1; V gene: TRBV5-1; D gene: TRBD2; CDR3 DNA: TGCGCCAGCAGCACTGGACTAGCGGGAGGAAATGAGCAGTTCTTC; CDR3 protein: CASSTGLAGGNEQFF
clone size: .; J gene: TRBJ1-3; V gene: TRBV9; D gene: .; CDR3 DNA: TGTGCCAGCAGCGTTTTTGTTTCTGGAAACACCATATATTTT; CDR3 protein: CASSVFVSGNTIYF
clone size: .; J gene: TRBJ2-6; V gene: TRBV28; D gene: .; CDR3 DNA: TGTGCCAGCAGCTTATCAGCTGGGGCCAACGTCCTGACTTTC; CDR3 protein: CASSLSAGANVLTF
clone size: .; J gene: TRBJ2-5; V gene: TRBV28; D gene: TRBD2; CDR3 DNA: TGTGCCAGCACGGCGGGAGGGCGTAAGACCCAGTACTTC; CDR3 protein: CASTAGGRKTQYF
clone size: .; J gene: TRBJ2-1; V gene: TRBV6-5; D gene: .; CDR3 DNA: TGTGCCAGCAGTTACGTGGCCGGGATAAACTACAATGAGCAGTTCTTC; CDR3 protein: CASSYVAGINYNEQFF
clone size: .; J gene: TRBJ1-2; V gene: TRBV5-1; D gene: .; CDR3 DNA: TGCGCCAGCAGCTTGGGACTTGGTGGTGGCTACACCTTC; CDR3 protein: CASSLGLGGGYTF
clone size: .; J gene: TRBJ2-1; V gene: TRBV28; D gene: .; CDR3 DNA: TGTGCCAGCAGTTTCGTGGGTTTAAAAAATGAGCAGTTCTTC; CDR3 protein: CASSFVGLKNEQFF
clone size: once; J gene: TRBJ2-1; V gene: TRBV2; D gene: .; CDR3 DNA: TGTGCCAGCAGTTCCCGACTAGGCTCCTACAATGAGCAGTTCTTC; CDR3 protein: CASSSRLGSYNEQFF
clone size: .; J gene: TRBJ1-2; V gene: TRBV11-3; D gene: .; CDR3 DNA: TGTGCCAGCAGCCCCGGTGGAGATAACTATGGCTACACCTTC; CDR3 protein: CASSPGGDNYGYTF
clone size: once; J gene: TRBJ1-1; V gene: TRBV9; D gene: .; CDR3 DNA: TGTGCCAGCAGCGTAAGCCCGAACACTGAAGCTTTCTTT; CDR3 protein: CASSVSPNTEAFF
clone size: once; J gene: TRBJ2-1; V gene: TRBV7-6; D gene: .; CDR3 DNA: TGTGCCAGCAGCACGGCCAAGGGGGGGACCCCCTCCTACAATGAGCAGTTCTTC; CDR3 protein: CASSTAKGGTPSYNEQFF
clone size: .; J gene: TRBJ2-6; V gene: TRBV28; D gene: .; CDR3 DNA: TGTGCCAGCAGTTACCCTGGGGCCAACGTCCTGACTTTC; CDR3 protein: CASSYPGANVLTF